This T cell receptor beta chain came from a study of chemoradiotherapy in HPV16-positive cancers. Method: immunoSEQ multiplex PCR; TCRdb's copy keeps in-frame clones and lacks some. The sample contains approximately 14,000 clones, just under 70% of which appear only once. Whole-study results and caveats: Only two HPV16-positive patients supplied the functional HPV-specificity definition.

V was cut by 3 bases and J by 7 bases, with 15 bases left in between. Germline V lookup: CDR1 MNHEY, CDR2 SMNVEV (reference sequence). This CDR3 is built from 14 residues. Note on this clone: Its antigen is undetermined.

The rearrangement links TRBV27 to TRBJ1-2; D may be TRBD1 (5 bases). The receptor comes from a human donor with HPV-associated anogenital cancer. The specimen was obtained from a patient who underwent chemoradiotherapy. The CDR3 protein is CASSFREVGGGYTF. As DNA, the CDR3 is TGTGCCAGCAGTTTCCGGGAAGTTGGGGGTGGCTACACCTTC.